The T cell receptor (beta chain) described here comes from a study of blood T cell repertoires in COVID-19. CDR3 length equals 14 residues. Germline CDR1 is SGDLS and CDR2 is YYNGEE. Trimming stripped 2 bases from V and 4 bases from J, with 12 bases between. All enrollees were about 18 to 100 years old and from some 24 US areas. The data were produced by immunoSEQ multiplex PCR, yet TCRdb's version contains in-frame clones alone and is incomplete. The table has about 320,000 clones, about 92% seen once. Sequenced: PBMCs or T cells enriched from blood (not recorded which). This sequence joins TRBV9 and TRBJ1-2; perhaps TRBD1 as D (5 bases). The source is a man in his fifties or sixties who had recovered from COVID-19. The CDR3 loop reads CASSVAGEGYGYTF. CDR3 nucleotide sequence: TGTGCCAGCAGCGTCGCGGGGGAAGGCTATGGCTACACCTTC.